The sequence of this T cell receptor beta chain was determined in a study of cytomegalovirus exposure and HLA in healthy donors (TCRdb year 2017). For the study in its entirety: According to an earlier analysis of a few hundred of the donors, about 180 million T cells yielded over 100 million unique TCR beta sequences and roughly 280 Gb of sequence data. About 280 gigabases of sequencing data and around 85 million unique TCR sequences made up an early release that covered under 750 HLA-typed donors. Because of strong linkage in the cohort, four or five DR-DQ haplotypes were treated as single units for association and clustering. Donor age, sex, ethnicity and CMV serostatus were compiled together with the repertoire data. On average, around 230,000 unique TCR beta nucleotide sequences were sequenced per donor among 398 genotyped donors of the cohort, with 15% to 20% of those sequences being non-productive. An earlier analysis of around 540 of the donors applied high-throughput TCR beta sequencing to assess whether each TCR beta V gene segment acted as functional or pseudogenic. Of the 350 to 450 genotyped donors, 81% were placed in the genetic ancestry cluster associated with self-reported Caucasian donors. A later analysis re-analyzed previously published TCR beta repertoires from about 600 donors and added high-resolution HLA genotyping to study TCR occurrence patterns. HLA typing included class I and class II loci at four-digit resolution. Every discovery cohort repertoire had been produced on one sequencing platform. The aim of the study was to test whether cataloging public T cell receptors could identify signatures of past pathogen exposure. The number of donors typed differed by locus, with about 620-630 for A, B, C, DRB1 and DQB1, 522 for DQA1, over 600 for DPA1, and some 450 for DPB1. Genome-wide SNP genotypes for about three fifths of the roughly 700 donors were used in a later genetic analysis, which treated that subset as a discovery cohort. In the later analysis, no new phenotypic data were used to find candidate immune exposures; instead, reliance was placed on TCR beta sequences and their occurrence across donors. Using immunosequencing, the study profiled T cell repertoires from 500 to 800 subjects and related those repertoires to cytomegalovirus serostatus. To predict cytomegalovirus infection status, the study combined high-throughput TCR immunosequencing, statistical association of individual TCRs with disease status, and machine learning. Besides the first cohort of approximately 710 subjects, a separate validation cohort made up of 120 different subjects was used.

This clone was seen once. Its antigen is currently not known. Base qualities are not recorded, but no much larger clone differs from it by a single base. The cohort was made up of roughly 670 healthy bone marrow donors. Cohort members were all nominally healthy when sampled, although unrecorded immune exposures were likely present. The donor tested CMV seropositive and was one of the 289 seropositive cohort members. Each donor provided a peripheral blood sample, and peripheral blood mononuclear cells were used for TCR beta sequencing. The Qiagen DNeasy Blood Extraction Kit was used to extract genomic DNA from the blood cell samples. Library generation was performed with the immunoSEQ multiplex PCR assay. For the multiplex PCR, a mixture combining 60 forward primers for TCR Vbeta segments and 13 reverse primers for TCR Jbeta segments was used. The CDR3 region of rearranged TCR beta genes was amplified from genomic DNA with a multiplex PCR assay. The amplified TCR beta libraries were sequenced on the Illumina HiSeq System as 87-base-pair reads. Regarding the original processing steps: In a later analysis, around 80 million unique TCR beta chains were counted across the roughly 670 repertoires, and roughly 10 million of these chains were shared by at least two donors. Raw reads were error-corrected and collapsed into unique sequences by a nearest-neighbor algorithm in which closely related sequences were merged to remove PCR and sequencing errors. To assign V, D and J gene segments, CDR3 sequences were aligned to IMGT reference sequences. Each retained sequence needed at least a six-nucleotide match to both a V gene segment and a J gene segment. Rearrangements were classified as productive when the CDR3 lacked stop codons and remained in frame with V and J, and all other rearrangements were classified as non-productive. Following IMGT convention, CDR3 was defined as the stretch from the second conserved V-encoded cysteine up to the conserved J-encoded phenylalanine. The earlier analysis of some 540 of the donors excluded any sequence lacking an unambiguous match to a single V gene segment. An earlier analysis of several hundred of the donors called V segments functional above 56.7% productive rearrangements and segregating when the between-donor standard deviation exceeded 5%. A statistical classification framework was built for diagnosing cytomegalovirus status from the catalog of TCR beta chain sequences. V and J gene assignment, in a later analysis, came from comparing TCR nucleotide sequences with IMGT/GENE-DB human TR gene sequences. A later analysis assigned CDR3 sequences and most-parsimonious VDJ recombination scenarios with the TCRdist pipeline. In a later analysis, every TCR beta chain was defined by the combination of its CDR3 amino acid sequence and its V-gene family, and reads without a unique V-gene family were dropped. As a way to deal with suspected cross-contamination and a sequencing artifact, a later analysis dropped roughly 620 nucleotide sequences that were highly shared and had low generation probability. For each public chain, a later analysis derived a clonal expansion index from normalized ranks of inferred template counts within each repertoire. A later analysis computed generation probabilities with a VDJ recombination model fitted to out-of-frame rearrangements, and checked the results against IGoR. Hypergeometric tests were used in a later analysis to score TCR-TCR, TCR-HLA and TCR-CMV co-occurrence, with a repertoire-size bias correction applied to the TCR pairs. To estimate false discovery rates, a later analysis permuted the HLA or CMV assignments 20 times. In a later analysis, co-occurring TCRs were grouped using DBSCAN, with TCRdist sequence similarity added in when clustering inside HLA-allele-positive subsets. For co-occurrence clustering, repertoires with fewer than 30,000 or more than 120,000 public chains were excluded, along with several repertoires with anomalous nucleotide sharing. TCRdb took this table from immuneACCESS and kept in-frame rearrangements with V and J called. Such tables lack part of the clones; where checked against another copy, unresolved V genes explain under half of the gap, and the rest is unexplained. Clonal size and the V and J genes are those of that table, whereas D and trimming came from the DNA. The sample table shows 150,000 to 200,000 clones, and 80% are seen once. Less than 10% of the sample goes to the ten largest clones.

Relative to germline, V is 1 base shorter and J is 6 bases shorter, with 9 bases between their ends. Counted from cysteine to phenylalanine, this CDR3 has 13 amino acids. Only the CDR3 region is kept as DNA, spanning 39 bases read in frame from base 1. CDR1 and CDR2 are read off the germline V gene (reference sequence) as SEHNR and FQNEAQ. What the authors observed across the whole study: A further reported finding was that TCR beta sequences accurately predicted the HLA-A and HLA-B alleles for most subjects in the first cohort. The only immune exposure information available for the cohort was CMV serostatus. The presence/absence analyses assumed that sequencing depth was roughly uniform across donors, and that assumption may not be true. Several of the top co-occurrence clusters appeared to be linked to parvovirus B19, influenza, CMV and Epstein-Barr virus, according to a later analysis. In a later analysis, HLA-associated TCR beta chains were found to be more clonally expanded and to have lower generation probabilities than equally common non-associated chains. Most TCR sequences were observed very rarely across donors, whereas some public TCRs were present in many individuals. In a later analysis, most CMV-associated TCR beta chains were found to appear HLA-restricted, with HLA associations seemingly driven largely by CMV exposure. Specific HLA alleles were associated with 15,000 to 20,000 TCR beta sequences at a false discovery rate of 0.05 in a later analysis. In both the original and validation cohorts, the classifier was reported to diagnose cytomegalovirus status with high specificity and sensitivity. Linkage disequilibrium might explain the correlated functional status among segregating V segments, but an unknown experimental factor could not be excluded. In a later analysis, TCR association rates were found to vary across HLA loci, with the most associated TCRs seen for DRB1 alleles and the fewest for HLA-C alleles. In an earlier analysis of fewer than 700 of the donors, most TCR beta V segments appeared in productive rearrangements about 87% or about 30% of the time, broadly matching IMGT annotations. The study listed 164 TCR beta chains as associated with cytomegalovirus. A few of the identified cytomegalovirus-associated TCR beta chains were confirmed in vitro to be specific for cytomegalovirus antigens. A cluster of highly shared sequence variants was judged likely to represent a technical artifact of the sequencing pipeline. Assigning TCR associations to individual alleles was difficult when HLA alleles, especially DR and DQ, strongly co-occurred. In a later genetic analysis, fewer N-insertions in productive TCRs were reported among donors in an Asian-associated ancestry cluster than the roughly 640-donor mean. This cohort had only TCR beta chains sequenced, and the lack of alpha or paired-chain data limited which features could be detected. In a later genetic analysis, a missense DCLRE1C variant was associated with V-gene and J-gene trimming of TCR beta chains, and the association was replicated in an independent cohort. Because counts were too low, roughly 18 rarely observed V segments, including chromosome 9 orphons, were left out of the earlier analysis of roughly 600 of the donors. The authors suggested that the approach could potentially be extended to other disease states and immunological phenotypes. Because HLA typing was missing for some donors at each locus, association tests included only the typed subset. Because the 87-base-pair reads could not distinguish some IMGT-functional V segments, including TRBV6-2 and TRBV6-3, those segments were excluded.

The clonotype was recovered from a man aged 18 to 29 in good health and CMV-seropositive. The chain couples TRBV7-9 to TRBJ1-2; the D segment cannot be called with confidence. Source material: PBMCs. The nucleotide sequence reads as follows: TGTGCCAGCAGCTTAGTGGAACAGCATGGCTACACCTTC. The encoded protein is CASSLVEQHGYTF.